The sequence of this TCR beta chain was determined in a study of radiotherapy plus CTLA-4 blockade in lung cancer. Overall study context: Objective response was observed in roughly a sixth of patients, and disease control in roughly 30%.

Germline values: CDR1 LGHNA, CDR2 YSLEER. The CDR3 is 17 amino acids. The ends lost 1 base at V and 1 base at J; junction bases unmatched: 4. Worth noting for this clone: What it binds is not known.

The study, taken as a whole, reports: Clones derived from tumor TCRs expanded in blood after radiotherapy plus ipilimumab.

The repertoire was sequenced with immunoSEQ multiplex PCR; TCRdb's copy has only in-frame clones and lacks some. The sample includes 70,000 to 90,000 clones, approximately 78% seen only once; the top ten take 7% to 7.5%. The rearrangement joins TRBV4-3 to TRBJ2-2, with 9 bases that match TRBD2. The starting material was peripheral blood, obtained from a patient treated with radiotherapy plus ipilimumab. This sequence was found in a human donor with non-small cell lung cancer who had a complete response to radiotherapy plus ipilimumab. CDR3 in DNA: TGCGCCAGCAGCCAAGCCAAAGCGGGGGGGAACACCGGGGAGCTGTTTTTT. Its translation: CASSQAKAGGNTGELFF.